This TCR beta chain was found in a study of STAT3 mutations in large granular lymphocyte leukemia. Study-level information: Roughly half the longitudinally sequenced T-LGLL patients had canonical STAT3 mutations.

Study findings and constraints: At least one immunodominant TCR beta clonotype appeared in every T-cell large granular lymphocyte leukemia patient. All newly emerging clones after therapy were STAT3 wild type.

Note on this clone: Its antigen is unknown.

Only in-frame clones appear in the TCRdb table, and some are missing; sequencing was by immunoSEQ multiplex PCR. In the table there are approximately 29,000 clones, 70% to 90% of which are singletons. CDR1 is KGHSH and CDR2 is LQKENI in the germline V gene. V was shortened by 0 bases and J by 4 bases, with 10 bases between the two germline ends. The CDR3 is 15 amino acids. This chain links TRBV18 with TRBJ1-3; D not resolved. The sequence was obtained from a man aged 55-75 years with T-cell large granular lymphocyte leukemia. Some clones in this sample may be carry-over from other donors' samples. The sample consisted of peripheral blood mononuclear cells. CDR3 protein: CASSPPVSVGNTIYF. Written as DNA, the CDR3 is TGTGCCAGCTCACCACCGGTCTCTGTCGGAAACACCATATATTTT.